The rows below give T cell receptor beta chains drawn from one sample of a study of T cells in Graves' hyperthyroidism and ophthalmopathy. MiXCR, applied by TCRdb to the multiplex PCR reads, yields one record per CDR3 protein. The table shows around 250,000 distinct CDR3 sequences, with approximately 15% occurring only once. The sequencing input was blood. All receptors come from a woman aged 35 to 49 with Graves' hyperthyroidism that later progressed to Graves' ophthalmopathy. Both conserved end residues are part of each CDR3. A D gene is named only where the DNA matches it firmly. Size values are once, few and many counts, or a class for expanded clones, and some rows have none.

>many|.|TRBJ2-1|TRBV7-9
CASSLPQMYINEQFF
TGTGCCAGCAGCTTACCCCAAATGTATATAAATGAGCAGTTCTTC
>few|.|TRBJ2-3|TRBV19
CARPTSFRSPCTDTQYF
TGTGCCAGACCGACTAGTTTTAGGTCCCCGTGCACAGATACGCAGTATTTT
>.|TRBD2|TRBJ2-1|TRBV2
CASSVRGTSGGAHLGKQFF
TGTGCCAGCAGTGTTAGGGGGACTAGCGGGGGGGCCCACCTCGGGAAGCAGTTCTTC
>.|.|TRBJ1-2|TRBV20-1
CSAILRGGYTF
TGCAGTGCTATCCTCCGAGGCGGCTACACCTTC
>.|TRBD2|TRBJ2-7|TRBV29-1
CSVLSREGEQYF
TGCAGCGTTTTAAGTCGGGAGGGGGAGCAGTACTTC
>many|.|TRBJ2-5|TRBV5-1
CASSLAKGSRETQYF
TGCGCCAGCAGCTTGGCCAAGGGGTCTCGAGAGACCCAGTACTTC
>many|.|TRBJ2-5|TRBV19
CASSLTRLQETQYF
TGTGCCAGTAGCCTAACCCGTCTTCAAGAGACCCAGTACTTC
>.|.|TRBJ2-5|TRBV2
CTSSGGQYQETQYF
TGTACCAGCAGCGGAGGACAGTACCAAGAGACCCAGTACTTC
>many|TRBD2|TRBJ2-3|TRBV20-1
CSPGTSGNPTRDTQYF
TGCAGCCCCGGGACTAGCGGTAATCCCACACGAGATACGCAGTATTTT
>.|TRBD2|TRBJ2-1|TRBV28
CASRSGLADLKEYNEQFF
TGTGCCAGCAGATCGGGACTAGCGGACTTAAAAGAGTACAATGAGCAGTTCTTC
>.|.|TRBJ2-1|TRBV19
CASSIGGPSYNEQLF
TGTGCCAGTAGTATCGGGGGGCCCTCCTACAATGAGCAGCTCTTC
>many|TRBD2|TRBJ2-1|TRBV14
CASSQVPSGRGRQFF
TGTGCCAGCAGCCAAGTCCCTAGCGGGAGGGGAAGGCAGTTCTTC
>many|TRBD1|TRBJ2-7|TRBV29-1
CSVVGQAMDEQYF
TGCAGCGTTGTCGGACAGGCCATGGACGAGCAGTACTTC
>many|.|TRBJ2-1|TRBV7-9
CASSLGQGSHNEQFF
TGTGCCAGCAGCTTAGGGCAGGGCTCCCACAATGAGCAGTTCTTC
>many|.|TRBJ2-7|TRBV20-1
CSARGPSLSYEQYF
TGCAGTGCTAGAGGTCCTAGCCTTTCCTACGAGCAGTACTTC
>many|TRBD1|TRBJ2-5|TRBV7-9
CASSPFRGMAKGTQYF
TGTGCCAGCAGCCCGTTCAGGGGGATGGCCAAAGGGACCCAGTACTTC
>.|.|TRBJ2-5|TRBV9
CASSVVGRTPPETQYF
TGTGCCAGCAGCGTAGTCGGGCGGACGCCACCGGAGACCCAGTACTTC
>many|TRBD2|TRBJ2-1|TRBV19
CASSSGTSGASYNEQFF
TGTGCCAGTAGTTCGGGGACTAGCGGGGCCTCCTACAATGAGCAGTTCTTC
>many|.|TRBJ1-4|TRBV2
CASSFQGITNEKLFF
TGTGCCAGCAGTTTCCAGGGGATCACTAATGAAAAACTGTTTTTT
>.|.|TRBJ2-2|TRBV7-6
CASSRSPGGHTGELFF
TGTGCCAGCAGCCGTTCTCCCGGGGGGCACACCGGGGAGCTGTTTTTT
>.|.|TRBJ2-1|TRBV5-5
CASSLYLSASNEQFF
TGTGCCAGCAGCCTGTACCTTTCCGCGAGCAATGAGCAGTTCTTC
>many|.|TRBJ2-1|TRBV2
CATRGSVVYNEQFF
TGTGCCACCCGGGGGTCAGTAGTCTACAATGAGCAGTTCTTC
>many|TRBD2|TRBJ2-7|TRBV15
CATSRDRAGLAGVGEQYF
TGTGCCACCAGCAGAGATCGGGCGGGATTAGCGGGAGTGGGCGAGCAGTACTTC
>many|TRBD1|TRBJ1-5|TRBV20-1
CSARDKGQGMIRNQPQHF
TGCAGTGCTAGAGATAAAGGACAGGGTATGATTCGCAATCAGCCCCAGCATTTT
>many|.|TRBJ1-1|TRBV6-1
CASSKGRGTEAFF
TGTGCCAGCAGCAAGGGCCGAGGCACTGAAGCTTTCTTT
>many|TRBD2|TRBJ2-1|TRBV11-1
CASSSSGGSYNEQFF
TGTGCCAGCAGCTCTAGCGGGGGCTCCTACAATGAGCAGTTCTTC
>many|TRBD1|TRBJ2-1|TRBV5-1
CASSLAQGVDEQFF
TGCGCCAGCAGCTTGGCCCAGGGGGTCGATGAGCAGTTCTTC
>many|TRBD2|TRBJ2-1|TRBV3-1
CASSQGTSGQFF
TGTGCCAGCAGCCAGGGGACTAGCGGGCAGTTCTTC
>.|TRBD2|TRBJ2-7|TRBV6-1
CASGHFGLAGISYEQYF
TGTGCCAGCGGGCATTTTGGACTAGCGGGGATTTCCTACGAGCAGTACTTC
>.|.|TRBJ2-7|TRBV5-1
CASSKEGYEQYF
TGCGCCAGCAGCAAGGAAGGATACGAGCAGTACTTC
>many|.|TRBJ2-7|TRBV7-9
CASSLSLVPYEQYF
TGTGCCAGCAGCCTTAGCCTAGTTCCCTACGAGCAGTACTTC